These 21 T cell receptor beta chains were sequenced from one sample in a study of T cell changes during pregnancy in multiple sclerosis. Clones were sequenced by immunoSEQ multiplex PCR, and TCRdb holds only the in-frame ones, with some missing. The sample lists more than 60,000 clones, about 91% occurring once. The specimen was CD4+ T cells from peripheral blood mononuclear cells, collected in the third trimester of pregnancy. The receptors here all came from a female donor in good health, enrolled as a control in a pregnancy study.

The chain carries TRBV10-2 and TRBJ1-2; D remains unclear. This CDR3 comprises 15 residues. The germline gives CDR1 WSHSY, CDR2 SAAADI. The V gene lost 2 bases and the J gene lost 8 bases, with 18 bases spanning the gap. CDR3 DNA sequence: TGCGCCAGCAGTGAGGGCAGGATAGAGCTAAAAGGCTACACCTTC. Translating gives CASSEGRIELKGYTF.

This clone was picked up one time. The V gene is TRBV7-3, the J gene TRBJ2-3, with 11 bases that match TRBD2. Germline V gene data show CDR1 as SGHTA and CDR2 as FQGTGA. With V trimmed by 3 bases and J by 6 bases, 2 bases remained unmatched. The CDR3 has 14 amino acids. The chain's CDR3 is CASSFSGGADTQYF. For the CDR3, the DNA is TGTGCCAGCAGCTTTAGCGGGGGGGCCGATACGCAGTATTTT.

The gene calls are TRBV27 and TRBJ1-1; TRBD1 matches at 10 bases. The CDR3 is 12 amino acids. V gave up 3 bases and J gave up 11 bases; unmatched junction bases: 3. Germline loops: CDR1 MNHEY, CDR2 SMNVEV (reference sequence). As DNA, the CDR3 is TGTGCCAGCAGTTTTGGACAGGGGGTCGCTTTCTTT. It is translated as CASSFGQGVAFF.

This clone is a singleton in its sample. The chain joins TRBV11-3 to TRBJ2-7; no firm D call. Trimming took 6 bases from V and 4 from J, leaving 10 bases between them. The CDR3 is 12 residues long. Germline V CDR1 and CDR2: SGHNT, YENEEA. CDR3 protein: CASRNPPYEQYF. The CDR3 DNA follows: TGTGCCAGCAGAAATCCCCCTTACGAGCAGTACTTC.

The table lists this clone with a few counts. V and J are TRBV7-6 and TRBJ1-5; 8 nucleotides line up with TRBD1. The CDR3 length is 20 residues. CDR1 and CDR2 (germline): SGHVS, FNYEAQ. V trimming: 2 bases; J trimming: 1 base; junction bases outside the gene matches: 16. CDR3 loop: CASSLRGTGFRGRSNQPQHF. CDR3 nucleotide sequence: TGTGCCAGCAGCTTACGGGGGACAGGTTTTCGAGGAAGGAGCAATCAGCCCCAGCATTTT.

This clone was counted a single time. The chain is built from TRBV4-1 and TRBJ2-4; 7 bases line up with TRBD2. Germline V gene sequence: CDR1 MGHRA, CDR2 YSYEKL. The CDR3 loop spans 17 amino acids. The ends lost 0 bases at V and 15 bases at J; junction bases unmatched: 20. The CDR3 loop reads CASSQEGSNAGLKMRYF. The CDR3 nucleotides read TGCGCCAGCAGCCAAGAAGGTTCGAATGCGGGACTAAAGATGAGGTACTTC.

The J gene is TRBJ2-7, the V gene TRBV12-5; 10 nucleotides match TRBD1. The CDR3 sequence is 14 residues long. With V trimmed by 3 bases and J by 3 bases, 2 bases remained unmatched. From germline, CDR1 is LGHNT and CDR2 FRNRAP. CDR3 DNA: TGTGCTAGTGGTTTAGGGACAGGGGTCTACGAGCAGTACTTC. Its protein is CASGLGTGVYEQYF.

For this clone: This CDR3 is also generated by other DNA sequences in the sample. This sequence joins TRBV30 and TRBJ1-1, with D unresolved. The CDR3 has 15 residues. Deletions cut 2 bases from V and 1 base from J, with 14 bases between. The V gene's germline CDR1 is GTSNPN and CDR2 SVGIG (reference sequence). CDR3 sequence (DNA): TGTGCCTGGAGTCCTTCTGACCGAGGGAACACTGAAGCTTTCTTT. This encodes CAWSPSDRGNTEAFF.

The CDR3 sequence: CASSKPETGYGYTF. CDR3 DNA: TGTGCCAGTAGTAAACCGGAAACAGGCTATGGCTACACCTTC. The chain couples TRBV19 to TRBJ1-2; D possibly corresponds to TRBD1 (5 bases). The CDR3 runs 14 residues. Germline CDR1 and CDR2: LNHDA and SQIVND (reference sequence). Trimming shortened V by 4 bases and J by 4 bases, and 13 bases separated the two germline ends.

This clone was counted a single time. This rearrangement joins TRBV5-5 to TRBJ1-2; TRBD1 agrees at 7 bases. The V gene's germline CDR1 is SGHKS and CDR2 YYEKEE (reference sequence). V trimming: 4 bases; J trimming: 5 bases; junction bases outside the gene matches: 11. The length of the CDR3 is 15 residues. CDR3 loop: CASSDREHLLYGYTF. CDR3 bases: TGTGCCAGCAGCGACAGGGAACACCTACTTTATGGCTACACCTTC.

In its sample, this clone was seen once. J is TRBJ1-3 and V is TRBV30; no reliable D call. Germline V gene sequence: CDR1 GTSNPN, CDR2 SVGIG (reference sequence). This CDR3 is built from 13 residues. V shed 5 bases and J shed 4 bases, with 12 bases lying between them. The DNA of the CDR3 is TGTGCCTGGGACCTACTACGAGGAAACACCATATATTTT. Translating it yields CAWDLLRGNTIYF.

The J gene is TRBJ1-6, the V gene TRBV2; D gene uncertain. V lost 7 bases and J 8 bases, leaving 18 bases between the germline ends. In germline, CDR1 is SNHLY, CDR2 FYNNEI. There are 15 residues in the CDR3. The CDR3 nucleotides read TGTGCCAGCAAAAGCGGCAAGTCCCCTTATTCACCCCTCCACTTT. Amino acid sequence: CASKSGKSPYSPLHF.

The CDR3 DNA sequence: TGTGCCAGCATTAAGAGGGGAGGCACTGAAGCTTTCTTT. Protein product: CASIKRGGTEAFF. J is TRBJ1-1 and V is TRBV6-1; D is possibly TRBD1 (5 bases). The CDR3 loop spans 13 amino acids. The V end lost 7 bases, the J end lost 4 bases, and 13 bases lay between the germline ends. The germline V gene has CDR1 MNHNS and CDR2 SASEGT.

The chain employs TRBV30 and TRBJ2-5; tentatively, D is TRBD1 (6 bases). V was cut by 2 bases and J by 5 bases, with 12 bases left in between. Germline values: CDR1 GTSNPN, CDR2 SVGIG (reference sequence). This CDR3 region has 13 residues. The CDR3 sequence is CAWSPQGPETQYF. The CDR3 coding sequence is TGTGCCTGGAGTCCTCAGGGGCCGGAGACCCAGTACTTC.

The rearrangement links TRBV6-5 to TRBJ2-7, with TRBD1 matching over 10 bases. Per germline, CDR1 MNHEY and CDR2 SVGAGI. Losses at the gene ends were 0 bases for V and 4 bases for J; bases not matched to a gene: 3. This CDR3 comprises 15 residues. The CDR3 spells CASSYSRTGGYEQYF. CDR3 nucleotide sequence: TGTGCCAGCAGTTACTCTAGGACAGGGGGGTACGAGCAGTACTTC.

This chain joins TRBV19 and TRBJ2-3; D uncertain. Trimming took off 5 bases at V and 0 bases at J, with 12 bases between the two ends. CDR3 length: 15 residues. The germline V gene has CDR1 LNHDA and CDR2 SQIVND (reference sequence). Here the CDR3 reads CASSPLSPSTDTQYF. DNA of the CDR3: TGTGCCAGTAGTCCTTTGTCCCCTAGCACAGATACGCAGTATTTT.

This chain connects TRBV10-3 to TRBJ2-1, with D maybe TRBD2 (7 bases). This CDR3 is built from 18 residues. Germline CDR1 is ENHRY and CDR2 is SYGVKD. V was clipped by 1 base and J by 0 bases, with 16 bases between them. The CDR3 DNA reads TGTGCCATCAGTGAGTTTAAAGGGGGGGGGAGCTCCTACAATGAGCAGTTCTTC. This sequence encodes CAISEFKGGGSSYNEQFF.

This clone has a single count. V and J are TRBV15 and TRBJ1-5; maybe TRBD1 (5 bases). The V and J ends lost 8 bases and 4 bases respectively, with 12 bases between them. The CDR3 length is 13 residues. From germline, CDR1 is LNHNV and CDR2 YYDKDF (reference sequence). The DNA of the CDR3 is TGTGCCACCCGTCACCGGGGGAATCAGCCCCAGCATTTT. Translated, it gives CATRHRGNQPQHF. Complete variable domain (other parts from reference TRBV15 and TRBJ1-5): DAMVIQNPRYQVTQFGKPVTLSCSQTLNHNVMYWYQQKSSQAPKLLFHYYDKDFNNEADTPDNFQSRRPNTSFCFLDIRSPGLGDTAMYLCATRHRGNQPQHFGDGTRLSIL.

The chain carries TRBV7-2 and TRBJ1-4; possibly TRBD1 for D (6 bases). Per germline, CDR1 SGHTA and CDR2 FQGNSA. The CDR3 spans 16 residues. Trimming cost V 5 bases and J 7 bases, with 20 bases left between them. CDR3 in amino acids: CASSPTRTATFEKLFF. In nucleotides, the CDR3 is TGTGCCAGCAGCCCCACCAGGACAGCCACTTTTGAAAAACTGTTTTTT. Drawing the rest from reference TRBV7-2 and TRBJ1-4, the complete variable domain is GAGVSQSPSNKVTEKGKDVELRCDPISGHTALYWYRQSLGQGLEFLIYFQGNSAPDKSGLPSDRFSAERTGGSVSTLTIQRTQQEDSAVYLCASSPTRTATFEKLFFGSGTQLSVL.

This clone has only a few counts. This CDR3 is CASSPVSSYEQYF. In DNA, the CDR3 is TGTGCCAGCAGCCCAGTCAGCTCCTACGAGCAGTACTTC. J is TRBJ2-7 and V is TRBV11-2; no definite D call. This CDR3 contains 13 residues. V lost 5 bases and J 0 bases, leaving 8 bases between the germline ends. In germline, CDR1 is SGHAT, CDR2 FQNNGV.

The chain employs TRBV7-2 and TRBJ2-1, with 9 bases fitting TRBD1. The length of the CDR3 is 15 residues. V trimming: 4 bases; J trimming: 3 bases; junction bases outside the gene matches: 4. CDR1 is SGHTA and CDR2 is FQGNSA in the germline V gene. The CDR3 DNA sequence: TGTGCCAGCAGCTCGGACAGGGGAGACTACAATGAGCAGTTCTTC. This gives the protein CASSSDRGDYNEQFF.